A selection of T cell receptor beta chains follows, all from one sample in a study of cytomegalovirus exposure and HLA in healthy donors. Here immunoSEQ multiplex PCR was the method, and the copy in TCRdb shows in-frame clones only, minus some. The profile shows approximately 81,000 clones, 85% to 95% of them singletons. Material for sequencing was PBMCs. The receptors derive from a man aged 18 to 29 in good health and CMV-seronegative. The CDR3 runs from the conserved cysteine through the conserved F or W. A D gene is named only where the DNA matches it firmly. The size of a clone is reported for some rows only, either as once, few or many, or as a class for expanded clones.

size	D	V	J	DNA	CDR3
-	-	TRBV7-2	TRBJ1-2	TGTGCCAGCAGCTTAGGCGGGGGCCACTATGGCTACACCTTC	CASSLGGGHYGYTF
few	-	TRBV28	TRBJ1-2	TGTGCCACCGGGTACGGGTACTATGGCTACACCTTC	CATGYGYYGYTF
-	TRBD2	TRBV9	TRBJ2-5	TGTGCCAGCAGCTCCACGTCGGGAGGGGAATTAGAGACCCAGTACTTC	CASSSTSGGELETQYF
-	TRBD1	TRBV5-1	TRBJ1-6	TGCGCCAGCAGCTTGGGACAGGGGTCTAATTCACCCCTCCACTTT	CASSLGQGSNSPLHF
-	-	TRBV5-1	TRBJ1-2	TGCGCCAGCAGCTTGGATGGACAGATAGACTATGGCTACACCTTC	CASSLDGQIDYGYTF
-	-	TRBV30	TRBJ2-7	TGTGCCTGGAGTGTAACAGACCCTCGCTACGAGCAGTACTTC	CAWSVTDPRYEQYF
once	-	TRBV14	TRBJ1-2	TGTGCCAGCAGCCAGGTCGGGGGTAATCCCAACTATGGCTACACCTTC	CASSQVGGNPNYGYTF
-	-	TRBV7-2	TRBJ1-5	TGTGCCAGCAGCTTAGGAGGTCAGCCCCAGCATTTT	CASSLGGQPQHF
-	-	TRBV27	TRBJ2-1	TGTGCCAGCAGTTTAACCGGGGAGAGCTCCTACAATGAGCAGTTCTTC	CASSLTGESSYNEQFF
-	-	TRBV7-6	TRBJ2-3	TGTGCCAGCAGCTCCTTTAACACAGATACGCAGTATTTT	CASSSFNTDTQYF
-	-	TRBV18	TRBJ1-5	TGTGCCAGCTCAGGGCCTGGTGGCTCCAATCAGCCCCAGCATTTT	CASSGPGGSNQPQHF